These 26 T cell receptor beta chains came from one sample sequenced in a study of blood T cell repertoires in COVID-19. Measured with immunoSEQ multiplex PCR; TCRdb has only the in-frame clones, and not every one. Of approximately 190,000 clones in the sample, more than 85% were seen once. What was sequenced was PBMCs or T cells enriched from blood (not recorded which). These receptor sequences come from a middle-aged woman in a cohort exposed to, infected with or recovered from COVID-19 (not recorded which).

The genes are TRBV10-3 and TRBJ1-5; maybe TRBD1 (5 bases). V was pared by 2 bases and J by 2 bases, with 13 bases between. Germline CDR1 is ENHRY and CDR2 is SYGVKD. CDR3 length: 16 amino acids. Here the CDR3 reads CAISEPKGEGNQPQHF. CDR3 nucleotides: TGTGCCATCAGTGAGCCGAAAGGGGAAGGCAATCAGCCCCAGCATTTT.

The J gene is TRBJ1-2, the V gene TRBV19; TRBD1 matches 8 bases. This CDR3 has 13 residues. V lost 9 bases, J lost 7 bases, and 10 bases stayed unmatched. Germline V gene sequence: CDR1 LNHDA, CDR2 SQIVND (reference sequence). Here the CDR3 reads CASTDRDWRGYTF. The DNA for the CDR3 is TGTGCCAGCACGGACAGGGACTGGCGTGGCTACACCTTC. Based on the CDR3 plus reference TRBV19 and TRBJ1-2, the full variable domain is DGGITQSPKYLFRKEGQNVTLSCEQNLNHDAMYWYRQDPGQGLRLIYYSQIVNDFQKGDIAEGYSVSREKKESFPLTVTSAQKNPTAFYLCASTDRDWRGYTFGSGTRLTVV.

This sequence joins TRBV4-1 and TRBJ2-1; possible D gene TRBD2, 6 bases. CDR1 is MGHRA and CDR2 is YSYEKL in the germline V gene. Trimming stripped 3 bases from V and 1 base from J, with 10 bases between. The CDR3 spans 15 residues. In DNA, the CDR3 is TGCGCCAGCAGCCAGGAGGGGTGGTCCTACAATGAGCAGTTCTTC. It is translated as CASSQEGWSYNEQFF.

The gene calls are TRBV7-9 and TRBJ2-1; tentatively, D is TRBD1 (6 bases). CDR3 length: 15 residues. The germline V gene has CDR1 SEHNR and CDR2 FQNEAQ (reference sequence). V lost 5 bases and J lost 4, with 15 bases in between. The CDR3 DNA reads TGTGCCAGCAGCCCGCCGCACACAGGGTACAATGAGCAGTTCTTC. Translation gives CASSPPHTGYNEQFF.

The chain is built from TRBV5-6 and TRBJ2-7, with D possibly being TRBD2 (6 bases). Germline values: CDR1 SGHDT, CDR2 YYEEEE. CDR3 size: 13 residues. Trimming removed 4 bases at V and 2 bases at J, with 10 bases between. In DNA, the CDR3 is TGTGCCAGCAGCGCGGGGCGGCCCTACGAGCAGTACTTC. Translated, it gives CASSAGRPYEQYF.

This chain uses TRBV7-9 with TRBJ2-3; no reliable D call. Between the trimmed V and J ends, which lost 5 bases and 1 base, there was a span of 10 bases. This CDR3 comprises 14 residues. CDR1 and CDR2 (germline): SEHNR, FQNEAQ (reference sequence). CDR3 sequence (DNA): TGTGCCAGCAGCCCTCTTCCAGGCACAGATACGCAGTATTTT. Amino acid sequence: CASSPLPGTDTQYF.

The sample holds a few counts of this clone. The chain carries TRBV18 and TRBJ1-3; 7 bases map to TRBD1. After removal of 6 bases from V and 7 bases from J, the junction contained 6 bases not matched to a gene. Per the germline V gene, CDR1 is KGHSH and CDR2 is LQKENI. The CDR3 consists of 13 residues. The CDR3 DNA follows: TGTGCCAGCTCGTCGACAGGGAGTAACACCATATATTTT. This gives the protein CASSSTGSNTIYF.

This chain links TRBV6-5 with TRBJ1-6; tentatively, D is TRBD1 (6 bases). Germline V gene sequence: CDR1 MNHEY, CDR2 SVGAGI. V was clipped by 1 base and J by 5 bases, with 9 bases between them. This CDR3 is built from 15 residues. The CDR3 DNA follows: TGTGCCAGCAGTTACTACGGGGGGCATAATTCACCCCTCCACTTT. Translated: CASSYYGGHNSPLHF.

The chain is built from TRBV3-1 (or the pseudogene TRBV3-2) and TRBJ1-1; D not certain. Trimming removed 1 base from V and 6 bases from J, with 15 bases in between. CDR3 length: 15 residues. Germline V lookup: CDR1 LGHDT, CDR2 YNNKEL (reference sequence). CDR3 region: CASSQVEGYGSEAFF. CDR3 coding DNA: TGTGCCAGCAGCCAAGTGGAGGGATACGGTTCTGAAGCTTTCTTT.

Here the CDR3 reads CASSGGGRAFNYGYTF. CDR3 DNA sequence: TGTGCCAGCAGTGGGGGGGGCCGGGCGTTTAACTATGGCTACACCTTC. The gene calls are TRBV2 and TRBJ1-2, with TRBD1 as a possible D gene (6 bases). Per the germline V gene, CDR1 is SNHLY and CDR2 is FYNNEI. The CDR3 sequence is 16 residues long. V gave up 4 bases and J gave up 1 base, with 16 bases separating them.

The chain employs TRBV19 and TRBJ1-1; 12 bases line up with TRBD1. The CDR3 is made up of 14 amino acids. Unmatched junction bases numbered 4, after V lost 3 bases and J lost 8 bases. CDR1 is LNHDA, CDR2 SQIVND, per germline (reference sequence). CDR3 sequence reads: CASSMGQGAGEAFF. The CDR3 region has the DNA TGTGCCAGTAGTATGGGACAGGGGGCTGGGGAAGCTTTCTTT.

The rearrangement links TRBV27 to TRBJ2-1; TRBD1 might be the D (5 bases). The CDR3 has 15 residues. CDR1 is MNHEY and CDR2 is SMNVEV in the germline V gene (reference sequence). The V and J ends lost 2 bases and 3 bases respectively, with 11 bases between them. CDR3 loop: CASSLVKGFYNEQFF. CDR3 coding DNA: TGTGCCAGCAGTTTAGTGAAGGGGTTCTACAATGAGCAGTTCTTC.

The V call is TRBV27, the J call TRBJ2-3; possible D gene TRBD1, 6 bases. CDR1 is MNHEY and CDR2 is SMNVEV in the germline V gene (reference sequence). Between the trimmed V and J ends, which lost 3 bases and 0 bases, there was a span of 13 bases. The CDR3 sequence is 16 residues long. The CDR3 region has the DNA TGTGCCAGCAGTTTTCAGGACAGCCCTAGCACAGATACGCAGTATTTT. Protein sequence: CASSFQDSPSTDTQYF.

A few counts support this clone. The chain recombines TRBV14 with TRBJ1-1; D gene uncertain. The ends were cut back, 0 bases at V and 4 bases at J, with 9 bases in the middle. CDR3 length equals 14 residues. From germline, CDR1 is SGHDN and CDR2 FVKESK. The CDR3: CASSQEAVLTEAFF. The CDR3 nucleotides are TGTGCCAGCAGCCAAGAGGCGGTACTCACTGAAGCTTTCTTT.

CDR3 in amino acids: CASSYLDREYGYTF. The DNA for the CDR3 is TGTGCCAGCAGTTACCTCGACAGGGAATACGGCTACACCTTC. The J gene is TRBJ1-2, the V gene TRBV6-2 or TRBV6-3; 7 positions match TRBD1. Germline CDR1 and CDR2: MNHEY and SVGEGT. The CDR3 consists of 14 residues. V was pared by 2 bases and J by 8 bases, with 8 bases of the junction left unmatched.

This rearrangement joins TRBV5-1 to TRBJ1-1; 8 bases align to TRBD1. CDR1 SGHRS and CDR2 YFSETQ come from the germline V gene. V trimming: 0 bases; J trimming: 4 bases; junction bases outside the gene matches: 5. This CDR3 has 15 residues. The CDR3 sequence: CASSLEATGATEAFF. In nucleotides, the CDR3 is TGCGCCAGCAGCTTGGAAGCGACAGGGGCCACTGAAGCTTTCTTT.

The chain uses TRBV5-4 and TRBJ2-3; tentative D call: TRBD1 (5 bases). Between the trimmed V and J ends, which lost 7 bases and 0 bases, there was a span of 15 bases. The germline CDR1 and CDR2 sequences are SGHNT and YYREEE (reference sequence). This CDR3 is built from 15 residues. CDR3 coding DNA: TGTGCCAGCGGACAAACGCCGGCCAGCACAGATACGCAGTATTTT. As protein: CASGQTPASTDTQYF.

CDR3 nucleotides: TGCGCCAGCAGCTTGGCCCGGTTCCGAGACTACGAGCAGTACTTC. Translated, it gives CASSLARFRDYEQYF. The chain combines TRBV5-1 with TRBJ2-7; D gene unclear. V lost 0 bases, J lost 3 bases, and 13 bases lay in between. The CDR3 contains 15 residues. In germline, CDR1 is SGHRS, CDR2 YFSETQ.

The rearrangement links TRBV14 to TRBJ1-2, with D perhaps TRBD1 (5 bases). The CDR3 loop spans 13 amino acids. Trimming took 3 bases from V and 5 from J, leaving 10 bases between them. Germline V CDR1 and CDR2: SGHDN, FVKESK. For the CDR3, the DNA is TGTGCCAGCAGCCATAGGACAACATATGGCTACACCTTC. Translated: CASSHRTTYGYTF.

The chain joins TRBV6-2 or TRBV6-3 to TRBJ2-1; D is unresolved. Germline lookup yields CDR1 MNHEY and CDR2 SVGEGT. The V end lost 4 bases, the J end lost 5 bases, and 9 bases lay between the germline ends. This CDR3 has 13 amino acids. The CDR3 bases are TGTGCCAGCAGTTCAAGTCTAGACAATGAGCAGTTCTTC. This gives the protein CASSSSLDNEQFF.

This sequence joins TRBV11-3 and TRBJ2-3, with TRBD2 identical over 7 bases. Germline loops: CDR1 SGHNT, CDR2 YENEEA. Trimming removed 1 base from V and 1 base from J; junction bases left unmatched: 2. The CDR3 has 15 amino acids. The CDR3, as DNA: TGTGCCAGCAGCTTAGCTAGCGGACGCACAGATACGCAGTATTTT. It codes for CASSLASGRTDTQYF. The variable domain in full, with the rest retrieved from reference TRBV11-3 and TRBJ2-3, is EAGVVQSPRYKIIEKKQPVAFWCNPISGHNTLYWYLQNLGQGPELLIRYENEEAVDDSQLPKDRFSAERLKGVDSTLKIQPAELGDSAVYLCASSLASGRTDTQYFGPGTRLTVL.

V usage is TRBV4-3 and J usage is TRBJ2-1; D possibly corresponds to TRBD2 (5 bases). The CDR3 is 14 residues long. Between the trimmed V and J ends, which lost 0 bases and 14 bases, there was a span of 17 bases. Germline V gene data show CDR1 as LGHNA and CDR2 as YSLEER. As DNA, the CDR3 is TGCGCCAGCAGCCAAGATTTGCTCGTAGGGAGAAAGTTCTTC. This translates into CASSQDLLVGRKFF.

The count of this clone is one. CDR3 loop: CASSPVDTYSPLHF. CDR3 nucleotide sequence: TGTGCCAGCAGTCCCGTGGACACATATTCACCCCTCCACTTT. The chain joins TRBV28 to TRBJ1-6; a weak D match, TRBD1 (5 bases). CDR3 length equals 14 residues. Trimming shortened V by 5 bases and J by 8 bases, and 13 bases separated the two germline ends. In germline, CDR1 is MDHEN, CDR2 SYDVKM.

The chain uses TRBV14 and TRBJ1-3; no reliable D call. Germline V gene sequence: CDR1 SGHDN, CDR2 FVKESK. The CDR3 totals 15 residues. V lost 1 base and J 0 bases, leaving 7 bases between the germline ends. CDR3 loop: CASSQGAASGNTIYF. In nucleotides, the CDR3 is TGTGCCAGCAGCCAAGGGGCAGCCTCTGGAAACACCATATATTTT.

The chain is built from TRBV29-1 and TRBJ2-7, with 10 bases aligning to TRBD2. This CDR3 is built from 15 residues. CDR1 and CDR2 (germline): SQVTM, ANQGSEA. V shed 4 bases and J 1 base; nucleotides not matched to a gene: 7. Written as DNA, the CDR3 is TGCAGCGTTGTCCCTAGCGGGAGTCGGTCCTACGAGCAGTACTTC. It encodes CSVVPSGSRSYEQYF.

The chain carries TRBV6-5 and TRBJ2-7; TRBD1 agrees at 10 bases. Unmatched junction bases numbered 6, after V lost 6 bases and J lost 4 bases. CDR1 is MNHEY, CDR2 SVGAGI, per germline. The CDR3 is made up of 14 amino acids. The CDR3 loop is CASSFPGQGYEQYF. The CDR3 nucleotides read TGTGCCAGCAGCTTCCCGGGACAGGGGTACGAGCAGTACTTC.